The clone carrying this TCR beta chain has only a few counts. Its matching antigen is unknown. A sample-barcoded 5' primer and a J-beta primer mix were used in a second PCR of about 6 to 12 cycles. A tag from a template-switch adaptor with 12 random nucleotides marked each cDNA molecule. Each CDR3 protein is one row after TCRdb ran MiXCR on the 5' RACE reads. The sample comprises about 1.4 million distinct CDR3 sequences, around 59% of which are singletons, and 6.7% rests with the top ten. The record originates from a study of blood T cells in healthy people across ages. Study findings and constraints: It was not possible, with unsorted PBMCs, to conclusively compare naive and antigen-experienced cells.

The sequenced material came from blood. The source is a man between 18 and 35 years old in good health.

This CDR3 reads CASSYAAETSTDTQYF. DNA for the CDR3: TGTGCCAGCAGCTACGCGGCGGAAACTAGCACAGATACGCAGTATTTT. The chain joins TRBV7-6 to TRBJ2-3; D is unclear. The germline V and J ends were trimmed by 4 bases and 0 bases, with 14 bases remaining between them. From germline, CDR1 is SGHVS and CDR2 FNYEAQ. This CDR3 contains 16 residues.